In its sample, the clone carrying this TCR beta chain was seen many times. No antigen is known for it. This sample is drawn from a study of neurological immune-mediated disorders. Whole-study findings and limits: HTLV-1-associated myelopathy ranked highest for TCR clonal expansion and multiple sclerosis lowest, beneath healthy controls. Subjects shared no identical expanded-clone CDR3 amino acid sequences, suggesting private TCR-beta repertoires in all groups.

Deletions cut 3 bases from V and 6 bases from J, with 19 bases between. This CDR3 is 15 amino acids long. In germline, CDR1 is SGHRS, CDR2 YFSETQ. Every sequencing run produced over 170 million TCR-beta sequences, and the sequences from any one run covered 15-18 subjects. One entry per CDR3 protein, called by TCRdb with MiXCR from the 5' RACE reads. The table has about 28,000 distinct CDR3 sequences, around 12% seen once. The source of this sequence is a man in his fifties or sixties in good health. V is TRBV5-1 and J is TRBJ2-7; a possible D gene is TRBD2 (6 bases). The sample comprised PBMCs. In DNA form, the CDR3 reads TGCGCCAGCAGCTCCCGGGAGAGGTTTTCTGGCGAGCAGTACTTC. It encodes CASSSRERFSGEQYF.